A selection of T cell receptor beta chains follows, all from one sample in a study of blood T cell repertoires in COVID-19. Data came from immunoSEQ multiplex PCR; TCRdb stores just in-frame clones and leaves some out. The table shows about 220,000 clones, with 80% to 90% occurring only once. The sequenced sample consisted of peripheral blood. All receptors come from a woman aged 55-69 years who had recovered from COVID-19. CDR3s include the opening cysteine and the closing phenylalanine or tryptophan. Fields, in order: CDR3 protein, CDR3 DNA, clone size, J gene, V gene, D gene. A D gene is named only where the DNA matches it firmly. The size field is filled for only some rows; it gives once, few, many or a size class.

CDR3aa: CASSWTRDNEQFF
CDR3nt: TGTGCCAGCAGTTGGACTCGCGACAATGAGCAGTTCTTC
abundance: -
j_gene: TRBJ2-1
v_gene: TRBV12-3/TRBV12-4
d_gene: -

CDR3aa: CASSPTGVGYGYTF
CDR3nt: TGTGCCAGCAGCCCGACAGGGGTAGGCTATGGCTACACCTTC
abundance: -
j_gene: TRBJ1-2
v_gene: TRBV11-2
d_gene: TRBD1

CDR3aa: CASSSYYEQYF
CDR3nt: TGTGCCAGCAGTTCCTACTACGAGCAGTACTTC
abundance: -
j_gene: TRBJ2-7
v_gene: TRBV6-2/TRBV6-3
d_gene: -

CDR3aa: CAWSPDKNTEAFF
CDR3nt: TGTGCCTGGAGTCCCGACAAAAACACTGAAGCTTTCTTT
abundance: -
j_gene: TRBJ1-1
v_gene: TRBV30
d_gene: -

CDR3aa: CASSYSGQGITYEQYF
CDR3nt: TGTGCCAGCAGTTACTCCGGACAGGGGATAACCTACGAGCAGTACTTC
abundance: -
j_gene: TRBJ2-7
v_gene: TRBV6-6
d_gene: TRBD1

CDR3aa: CASSPGPAPAFF
CDR3nt: TGTGCCAGCAGTCCAGGGCCCGCTCCCGCTTTCTTT
abundance: -
j_gene: TRBJ1-1
v_gene: TRBV12-3/TRBV12-4
d_gene: -

CDR3aa: CASSSQGGTEAFF
CDR3nt: TGTGCCAGCAGCTCCCAGGGGGGAACTGAAGCTTTCTTT
abundance: -
j_gene: TRBJ1-1
v_gene: TRBV7-9
d_gene: TRBD1

CDR3aa: CASSYSAGTDTQYF
CDR3nt: TGTGCCAGCAGTTACTCGGCTGGCACAGATACGCAGTATTTT
abundance: -
j_gene: TRBJ2-3
v_gene: TRBV6-5
d_gene: -

CDR3aa: CASSPILAGGTGELFF
CDR3nt: TGTGCCAGCAGCCCTATTCTAGCGGGCGGGACCGGGGAGCTGTTTTTT
abundance: -
j_gene: TRBJ2-2
v_gene: TRBV5-6
d_gene: TRBD2

CDR3aa: CASSQQSGDPEAFF
CDR3nt: TGCGCCAGCAGCCAACAATCAGGGGACCCAGAAGCTTTCTTT
abundance: many
j_gene: TRBJ1-1
v_gene: TRBV4-3
d_gene: -

CDR3aa: CASSLVAGADREKLFF
CDR3nt: TGCGCCAGCAGCTTGGTCGCAGGGGCTGATAGGGAAAAACTGTTTTTT
abundance: once
j_gene: TRBJ1-4
v_gene: TRBV5-1
d_gene: -

CDR3aa: CASGAGGFPDTQYF
CDR3nt: TGTGCCAGCGGAGCGGGGGGGTTTCCAGATACGCAGTATTTT
abundance: -
j_gene: TRBJ2-3
v_gene: TRBV19
d_gene: TRBD2

CDR3aa: CASSDSRRGLMDEQYF
CDR3nt: TGTGCCAGCAGTGACAGTAGGAGGGGGCTAATGGACGAGCAGTACTTC
abundance: -
j_gene: TRBJ2-7
v_gene: TRBV2
d_gene: -

CDR3aa: CASSARGPNGNTIYF
CDR3nt: TGTGCCAGCAGCGCCAGGGGGCCAAACGGAAACACCATATATTTT
abundance: once
j_gene: TRBJ1-3
v_gene: TRBV3-1/TRBV3-2
d_gene: TRBD1

CDR3aa: CASSYGDRVWDEQFF
CDR3nt: TGTGCCAGCAGTTACGGGGACAGGGTCTGGGATGAGCAGTTCTTC
abundance: few
j_gene: TRBJ2-1
v_gene: TRBV6-6
d_gene: TRBD1

CDR3aa: CASSQRGLSNEQFF
CDR3nt: TGTGCCAGCAGCCAAAGGGGTCTATCCAATGAGCAGTTCTTC
abundance: -
j_gene: TRBJ2-1
v_gene: TRBV3-1/TRBV3-2
d_gene: -

CDR3aa: CASSYTSGASTGELFF
CDR3nt: TGTGCCAGCAGTTACACTAGCGGGGCGTCCACCGGGGAGCTGTTTTTT
abundance: -
j_gene: TRBJ2-2
v_gene: TRBV6-5
d_gene: TRBD2

CDR3aa: CASSLGEETQYF
CDR3nt: TGTGCCAGCAGTCTGGGAGAGGAGACCCAGTACTTC
abundance: -
j_gene: TRBJ2-5
v_gene: TRBV2
d_gene: -

CDR3aa: CASRAGDSPLHF
CDR3nt: TGTGCCAGCAGAGCCGGGGATTCACCCCTCCACTTT
abundance: -
j_gene: TRBJ1-6
v_gene: TRBV12-3/TRBV12-4
d_gene: -

CDR3aa: CASSFGPTPGEQYF
CDR3nt: TGTGCCAGCAGTTTCGGGCCTACACCGGGGGAGCAGTACTTC
abundance: once
j_gene: TRBJ2-7
v_gene: TRBV6-5
d_gene: -

CDR3aa: CASSEPGAAGNTIYF
CDR3nt: TGTGCCAGCAGCGAACCAGGGGCCGCTGGAAACACCATATATTTT
abundance: -
j_gene: TRBJ1-3
v_gene: TRBV5-4
d_gene: -

CDR3aa: CAISDPTDSGNTIYF
CDR3nt: TGTGCCATCAGTGACCCGACAGACTCTGGAAACACCATATATTTT
abundance: -
j_gene: TRBJ1-3
v_gene: TRBV10-3
d_gene: -

CDR3aa: CAWYQAGGYYGYTF
CDR3nt: TGTGCCTGGTACCAGGCGGGAGGTTACTATGGCTACACCTTC
abundance: -
j_gene: TRBJ1-2
v_gene: TRBV30
d_gene: -

CDR3aa: CASSFAGTGVAGYTF
CDR3nt: TGTGCCAGCAGCTTCGCCGGGACAGGGGTGGCCGGCTACACCTTC
abundance: -
j_gene: TRBJ1-2
v_gene: TRBV5-6
d_gene: TRBD1

CDR3aa: CASSLVWGDGYTF
CDR3nt: TGTGCCAGCAGCTTAGTTTGGGGGGATGGCTACACCTTC
abundance: -
j_gene: TRBJ1-2
v_gene: TRBV7-8
d_gene: -

CDR3aa: CASSDTRTGFNEKLFF
CDR3nt: TGTGCCAGCAGTGATACCCGGACAGGGTTTAATGAAAAACTGTTTTTT
abundance: -
j_gene: TRBJ1-4
v_gene: TRBV25-1
d_gene: TRBD1

CDR3aa: CASASGQGTDTQYF
CDR3nt: TGTGCCAGCGCCTCCGGACAGGGCACAGATACGCAGTATTTT
abundance: -
j_gene: TRBJ2-3
v_gene: TRBV6-5
d_gene: TRBD1

CDR3aa: CASRRTGENTEAFF
CDR3nt: TGTGCCAGCAGACGGACCGGGGAGAACACTGAAGCTTTCTTT
abundance: -
j_gene: TRBJ1-1
v_gene: TRBV14
d_gene: -

CDR3aa: CASSSRGNTEAFF
CDR3nt: TGCGCCAGCAGCTCTAGGGGGAACACTGAAGCTTTCTTT
abundance: -
j_gene: TRBJ1-1
v_gene: TRBV5-1
d_gene: -

CDR3aa: CASSIDKRVNQPQHF
CDR3nt: TGTGCCAGTAGTATAGATAAACGGGTCAATCAGCCCCAGCATTTT
abundance: -
j_gene: TRBJ1-5
v_gene: TRBV19
d_gene: -

CDR3aa: CASSLGRREKLFF
CDR3nt: TGTGCCAGCAGCTTGGGCAGGAGGGAAAAACTGTTTTTT
abundance: once
j_gene: TRBJ1-4
v_gene: TRBV11-2
d_gene: -

CDR3aa: CASSLRWGDGELFF
CDR3nt: TGTGCCAGCAGCTTAAGATGGGGCGACGGGGAGCTGTTTTTT
abundance: -
j_gene: TRBJ2-2
v_gene: TRBV7-3
d_gene: -

CDR3aa: CASTRDRGFGDTIYF
CDR3nt: TGTGCCAGCACCAGGGACAGGGGTTTTGGGGACACCATATATTTT
abundance: -
j_gene: TRBJ1-3
v_gene: TRBV2
d_gene: TRBD1

CDR3aa: CAISETWRGGQNEQFF
CDR3nt: TGTGCCATCAGTGAGACATGGCGGGGGGGCCAAAATGAGCAGTTCTTC
abundance: -
j_gene: TRBJ2-1
v_gene: TRBV10-3
d_gene: TRBD2

CDR3aa: CASSLLAGGQETQYF
CDR3nt: TGTGCCAGCAGCTTGTTAGCGGGGGGGCAAGAGACCCAGTACTTC
abundance: -
j_gene: TRBJ2-5
v_gene: TRBV7-9
d_gene: TRBD2

CDR3aa: CAWTNVGQAIIEAFF
CDR3nt: TGTGCCTGGACGAACGTTGGACAGGCGATTATTGAAGCTTTCTTT
abundance: few
j_gene: TRBJ1-1
v_gene: TRBV30
d_gene: TRBD1

CDR3aa: CASSLRGAGGDTQYF
CDR3nt: TGTGCCAGCAGCTTGCGGGGGGCTGGGGGAGATACGCAGTATTTT
abundance: -
j_gene: TRBJ2-3
v_gene: TRBV11-2
d_gene: TRBD2

CDR3aa: CASSVGGGNEKLFF
CDR3nt: TGTGCCAGCAGCGTCGGCGGGGGTAATGAAAAACTGTTTTTT
abundance: -
j_gene: TRBJ1-4
v_gene: TRBV9
d_gene: -

CDR3aa: CSVGGYNEQFF
CDR3nt: TGCAGCGTTGGCGGGTACAATGAGCAGTTCTTC
abundance: -
j_gene: TRBJ2-1
v_gene: TRBV29-1
d_gene: -

CDR3aa: CASSRAPTRQNYGYTF
CDR3nt: TGTGCCAGCAGCCGAGCTCCGACTAGGCAGAACTATGGCTACACCTTC
abundance: once
j_gene: TRBJ1-2
v_gene: TRBV5-5
d_gene: -

CDR3aa: CASSVSGSTDTQYF
CDR3nt: TGTGCCAGCAGCGTAAGCGGCTCCACAGATACGCAGTATTTT
abundance: once
j_gene: TRBJ2-3
v_gene: TRBV9
d_gene: -

CDR3aa: CAIIRDRGTSATNEKLFF
CDR3nt: TGTGCCATCATCCGGGACAGGGGAACTTCGGCAACTAATGAAAAACTGTTTTTT
abundance: -
j_gene: TRBJ1-4
v_gene: TRBV25-1
d_gene: TRBD1

CDR3aa: CASSQGGNTIYF
CDR3nt: TGTGCCAGCAGCCAGGGGGGTAACACCATATATTTT
abundance: -
j_gene: TRBJ1-3
v_gene: TRBV12-3/TRBV12-4
d_gene: TRBD1

CDR3aa: CASSPQNNSPLHF
CDR3nt: TGTGCCAGCAGTCCACAAAATAATTCACCCCTCCACTTT
abundance: -
j_gene: TRBJ1-6
v_gene: TRBV2
d_gene: -

CDR3aa: CASSLGLPQHF
CDR3nt: TGTGCCAGCAGCTTAGGGCTGCCCCAGCATTTT
abundance: once
j_gene: TRBJ1-5
v_gene: TRBV11-2
d_gene: -

CDR3aa: CASSQGRAAGGEETQYF
CDR3nt: TGTGCCAGCAGCCAGGGAAGGGCAGCGGGGGGCGAGGAGACCCAGTACTTC
abundance: -
j_gene: TRBJ2-5
v_gene: TRBV3-1/TRBV3-2
d_gene: TRBD2

CDR3aa: CASSFVGQRGAFF
CDR3nt: TGTGCCAGCAGTTTCGTTGGACAGCGGGGGGCTTTCTTT
abundance: -
j_gene: TRBJ1-1
v_gene: TRBV27
d_gene: -

CDR3aa: CASRRDSFFEDTF
CDR3nt: TGTGCCAGTCGCCGGGACAGCTTTTTCGAGGACACCTTC
abundance: -
j_gene: TRBJ1-2
v_gene: TRBV6-6
d_gene: TRBD1

CDR3aa: CASRGRGILEQYF
CDR3nt: TGTGCCAGCCGGGGCAGGGGCATCCTCGAGCAGTACTTC
abundance: few
j_gene: TRBJ2-7
v_gene: TRBV6-5
d_gene: -

CDR3aa: CASNREGQQYF
CDR3nt: TGTGCCAGCAACAGGGAGGGTCAGCAGTACTTC
abundance: -
j_gene: TRBJ2-7
v_gene: TRBV6-5
d_gene: -

CDR3aa: CASSLGRIWDTSNEKLFF
CDR3nt: TGTGCCAGCAGCTTGGGAAGAATTTGGGACACCTCTAATGAAAAACTGTTTTTT
abundance: -
j_gene: TRBJ1-4
v_gene: TRBV5-5
d_gene: -

CDR3aa: CASSEWTVTNTEAFF
CDR3nt: TGTGCCAGCAGTGAATGGACAGTTACGAACACTGAAGCTTTCTTT
abundance: -
j_gene: TRBJ1-1
v_gene: TRBV2
d_gene: -

CDR3aa: CASSPGVGAANQPQHF
CDR3nt: TGTGCCAGCAGCCCCGGAGTTGGGGCGGCGAATCAGCCCCAGCATTTT
abundance: -
j_gene: TRBJ1-5
v_gene: TRBV9
d_gene: -

CDR3aa: CASSPSGNQPQHF
CDR3nt: TGTGCCAGCTCCCCATCGGGCAATCAGCCCCAGCATTTT
abundance: -
j_gene: TRBJ1-5
v_gene: TRBV18
d_gene: -

CDR3aa: CASSPRQIRSTGELFF
CDR3nt: TGTGCCAGCAGCCCCCGACAGATTAGGAGCACCGGGGAGCTGTTTTTT
abundance: -
j_gene: TRBJ2-2
v_gene: TRBV11-2
d_gene: -

CDR3aa: CASTRGGYEQYF
CDR3nt: TGTGCCAGCACACGGGGGGGATACGAGCAGTACTTC
abundance: once
j_gene: TRBJ2-7
v_gene: TRBV5-5
d_gene: TRBD2

CDR3aa: CASSILAGTGELFF
CDR3nt: TGTGCCAGTAGTATTCTAGCGGGGACCGGGGAGCTGTTTTTT
abundance: -
j_gene: TRBJ2-2
v_gene: TRBV19
d_gene: TRBD2

CDR3aa: CASSQTGQGESPLHF
CDR3nt: TGCGCCAGCAGCCAAACCGGACAGGGTGAATCACCCCTCCACTTT
abundance: once
j_gene: TRBJ1-6
v_gene: TRBV4-1
d_gene: TRBD1